The T cell receptor beta chain described here comes from a study of OX40 agonist ivuxolimab in advanced cancers. Clones were sequenced by immunoSEQ multiplex PCR, and TCRdb holds only the in-frame ones, with some missing. The table includes tens of thousands of clones, roughly 84% detected once. The germline gives CDR1 ENHRY, CDR2 SYGVKD. V shed 5 bases and J 7 bases; nucleotides not matched to a gene: 5. The CDR3 loop spans 14 amino acids. The source is an adult with an advanced solid tumor such as melanoma, head and neck, liver or kidney cancer. The starting material was CD4+ or CD8+ T cells sorted from blood, obtained in a trial of the OX40 agonist ivuxolimab. The chain joins TRBV10-3 to TRBJ1-6; TRBD1 matches 7 bases. In nucleotides, the CDR3 is TGTGCCATCAGTAGGGACAGAACCAATTCACCCCTCCACTTT. Translated, it gives CAISRDRTNSPLHF.